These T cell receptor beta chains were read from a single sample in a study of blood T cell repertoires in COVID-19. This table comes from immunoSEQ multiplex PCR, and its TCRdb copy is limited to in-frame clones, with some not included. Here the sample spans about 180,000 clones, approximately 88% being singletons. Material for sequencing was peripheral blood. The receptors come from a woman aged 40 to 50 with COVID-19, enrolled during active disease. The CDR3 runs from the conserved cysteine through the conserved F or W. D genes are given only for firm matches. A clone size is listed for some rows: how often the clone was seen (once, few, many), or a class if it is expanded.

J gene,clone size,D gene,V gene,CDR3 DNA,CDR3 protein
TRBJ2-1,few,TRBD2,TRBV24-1,TGTGCCACCAGTGCCACTAGCGGGATAGGTGAGCAGTTCTTC,CATSATSGIGEQFF
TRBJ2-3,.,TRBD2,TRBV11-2,TGTGCCAGCAGCCTAGCGGGAGGGACAGATACGCAGTATTTT,CASSLAGGTDTQYF
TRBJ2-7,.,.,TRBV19,TGTGCCAGTAGTAAAAGAGGCACTCCCTACGAGCAGTACTTC,CASSKRGTPYEQYF
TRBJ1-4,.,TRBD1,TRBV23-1,TGCGCCAGCAGTCATCGTAGCACCGGGACAGGGGGCGCGGCAGAGGAAAAACTGTTTTTT,CASSHRSTGTGGAAEEKLFF
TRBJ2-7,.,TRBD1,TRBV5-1,TGCGCCAGCAGCAGGCAAACAGGGGCCTACGAGCAGTACTTC,CASSRQTGAYEQYF
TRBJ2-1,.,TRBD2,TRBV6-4,TGTGCCAGCAGTGACGCGCCCCGGACTAGCGTCCATGAGCAGTTCTTC,CASSDAPRTSVHEQFF
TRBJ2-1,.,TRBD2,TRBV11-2,TGTGCCAGCAGCGGGCGCGGGGGGGCCTACAATGAGCAGTTCTTC,CASSGRGGAYNEQFF
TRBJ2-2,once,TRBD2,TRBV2,TGTGCCAGCAGTGATTTGACTAGCGGTAACACCGGGGAGCTGTTTTTT,CASSDLTSGNTGELFF
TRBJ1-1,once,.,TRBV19,TGTGCCAGTAGTTTCGACAGGTACACTGAAGCTTTCTTT,CASSFDRYTEAFF
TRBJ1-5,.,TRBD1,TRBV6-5,TGTGCCAGCAGATCGACAGGGAATCAGCCCCAGCATTTT,CASRSTGNQPQHF
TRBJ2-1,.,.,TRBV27,TGTGCCAGCAGTTTATATTCTAGCACTGAGCAGTTCTTC,CASSLYSSTEQFF
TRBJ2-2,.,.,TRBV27,TGTGCCAGCAGTTGGGAGACGCCTAACACCGGGGAGCTGTTTTTT,CASSWETPNTGELFF
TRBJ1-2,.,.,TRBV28,TGTGCCACCCCTAGCGGGGGGCGCGGTAATGGCTACACCTTC,CATPSGGRGNGYTF
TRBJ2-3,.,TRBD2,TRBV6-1,TGTGCCAGCAGTGAAGAAGCGGGAGGCACAGATACGCAGTATTTT,CASSEEAGGTDTQYF
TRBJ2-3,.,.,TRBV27,TGTGCCAGCAGTTCGCGGGGCCGACCAGATACGCAGTATTTT,CASSSRGRPDTQYF
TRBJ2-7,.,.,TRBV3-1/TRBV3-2,TGTGCCAGCAGCCAATCAGGCATTCCCTACGAGCAGTACTTC,CASSQSGIPYEQYF
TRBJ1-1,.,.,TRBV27,TGTGCCAGCAGTTCCCTGGGAGGACGCAATGAAGCTTTCTTT,CASSSLGGRNEAFF
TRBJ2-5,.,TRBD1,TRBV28,TGTGCCAGCAGTTCGCTACAGGGGATCCAGTACCAAGAGACCCAGTACTTC,CASSSLQGIQYQETQYF
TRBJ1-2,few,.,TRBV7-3,TGTGCCAGCAGCTCCACACAGGGCTATGGCTACACCTTC,CASSSTQGYGYTF
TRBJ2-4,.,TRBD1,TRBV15,TGTGCCACCAGCAGAGTCACGGGACAGGGGGCAACCAAAAACATTCAGTACTTC,CATSRVTGQGATKNIQYF
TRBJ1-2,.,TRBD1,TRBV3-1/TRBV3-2,TGTGCCAGCAGCTTCCGGGACAGGGAGGCGAATTACTATGGCTACACCTTC,CASSFRDREANYYGYTF
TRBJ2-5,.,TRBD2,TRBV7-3,TGTGCCAGCGCACGCTCGGGGGGGACCCAGTACTTC,CASARSGGTQYF
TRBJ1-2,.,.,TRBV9,TGTGCCAGCAGCGTAGTCGATGGCTACACCTTC,CASSVVDGYTF
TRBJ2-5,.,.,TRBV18,TGTGCCAGCTCACTCCCGGGTTCGGAGACCCAGTACTTC,CASSLPGSETQYF
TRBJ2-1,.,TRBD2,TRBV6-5,TGTGCCAGCAGTTACTCGACGGCGGGGGACTACAATGAGCAGTTCTTC,CASSYSTAGDYNEQFF
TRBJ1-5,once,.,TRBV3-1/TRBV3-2,TGTGCCAGCAGCCAAGCTTATAGCAATCAGCCCCAGCATTTT,CASSQAYSNQPQHF
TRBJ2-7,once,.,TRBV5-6,TGTGCCAGCAGCTTCGAGGCAGGGGAGTACTTC,CASSFEAGEYF
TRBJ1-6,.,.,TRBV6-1,TGTGCCAGCAGTGAAGCGGGGCTGATAAATTCACCCCTCCACTTT,CASSEAGLINSPLHF
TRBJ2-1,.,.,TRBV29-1,TGCAGCGTTGACACCTACAATGAGCAGTTCTTC,CSVDTYNEQFF
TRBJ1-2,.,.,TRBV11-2,TGTGCCAGCAGCTTAGTCGGGGAGTTCTATGGCTACACCTTC,CASSLVGEFYGYTF
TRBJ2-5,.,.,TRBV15,TGTGCCACCAGCACCTCTAGCGAATCGCAAGAGACCCAGTACTTC,CATSTSSESQETQYF
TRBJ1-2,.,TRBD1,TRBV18,TGTGCCAGCTCGTCGGACAGGGGGATTAATGGCTACACCTTC,CASSSDRGINGYTF
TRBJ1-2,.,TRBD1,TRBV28,TGTGCCAGCAAAGACAGGGGGTATGGCTACACCTTC,CASKDRGYGYTF
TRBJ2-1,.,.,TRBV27,TGTGCCAGCGAGGGCAGCTACAATGAGCAGTTCTTC,CASEGSYNEQFF
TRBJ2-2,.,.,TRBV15,TGTGCCACCAGCAGAGAGAGGGGGACCGGGGAGCTGTTTTTT,CATSRERGTGELFF
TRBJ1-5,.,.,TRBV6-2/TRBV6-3,TGTGCCAGCAGCCTGGGACAATATAGCAATCAGCCCCAGCATTTT,CASSLGQYSNQPQHF
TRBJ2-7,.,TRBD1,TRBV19,TGTGCCAGTGCCCGGGACAGGGGGCCCGAGCAGTACTTC,CASARDRGPEQYF
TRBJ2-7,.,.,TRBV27,TGTGCCAGCAGTTCCACCCCACTAGGTTTAGGAACCTACGAGCAGTACTTC,CASSSTPLGLGTYEQYF
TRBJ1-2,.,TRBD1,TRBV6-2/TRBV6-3,TGTGCCAGCAGCCCTGGACAGGGTAAAAGGGCTAACTATGGCTACACCTTC,CASSPGQGKRANYGYTF
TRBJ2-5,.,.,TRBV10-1,TGCGCCAGCAGTGAGAACAGCTTCCAAGAGACCCAGTACTTC,CASSENSFQETQYF
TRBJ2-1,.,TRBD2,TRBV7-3,TGTGCCAGCAGCTCACAGACTAGCGGGAAGCAGTTCTTC,CASSSQTSGKQFF
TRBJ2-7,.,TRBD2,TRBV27,TGTGCCAGCAGATTGAAGCGGGACTCGTTCTACGAGCAGTACTTC,CASRLKRDSFYEQYF